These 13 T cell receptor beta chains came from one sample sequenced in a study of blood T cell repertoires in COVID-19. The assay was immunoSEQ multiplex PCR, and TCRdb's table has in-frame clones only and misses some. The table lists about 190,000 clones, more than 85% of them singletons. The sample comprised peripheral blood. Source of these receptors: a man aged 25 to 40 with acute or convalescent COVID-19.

Here the CDR3 reads CASRRSSNTEAFF. The CDR3 bases are TGTGCCAGCCGCCGGAGCTCCAACACTGAAGCTTTCTTT. The V call is TRBV3-1 (or the pseudogene TRBV3-2), the J call TRBJ1-1; D unclear. CDR1 LGHDT and CDR2 YNNKEL come from the germline V gene (reference sequence). V was cut by 8 bases and J by 2 bases, with 12 bases left in between. This CDR3 region has 13 residues.

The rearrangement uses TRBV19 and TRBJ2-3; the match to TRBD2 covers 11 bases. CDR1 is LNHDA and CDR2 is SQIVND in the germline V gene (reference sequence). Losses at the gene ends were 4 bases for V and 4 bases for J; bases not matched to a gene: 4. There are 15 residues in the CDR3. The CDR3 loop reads CASSTLAGGADTQYF. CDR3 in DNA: TGTGCCAGTAGTACCCTAGCGGGAGGAGCAGATACGCAGTATTTT.

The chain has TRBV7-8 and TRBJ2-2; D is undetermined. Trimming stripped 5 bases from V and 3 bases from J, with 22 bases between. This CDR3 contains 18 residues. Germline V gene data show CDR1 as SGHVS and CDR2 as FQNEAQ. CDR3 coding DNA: TGTGCCAGCAGCAGGCCCCGATGGAGCGTGCTATACACCGGGGAGCTGTTTTTT. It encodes CASSRPRWSVLYTGELFF.

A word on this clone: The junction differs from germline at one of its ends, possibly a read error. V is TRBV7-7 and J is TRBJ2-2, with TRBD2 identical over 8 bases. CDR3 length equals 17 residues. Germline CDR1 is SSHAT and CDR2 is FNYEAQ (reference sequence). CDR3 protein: CASSLGLSGGPSGELFF. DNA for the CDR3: TGTGCTAGCAGCTTAGGACTCTCGGGGGGGCCCTCCGGGGAGCTGTTTTTT.

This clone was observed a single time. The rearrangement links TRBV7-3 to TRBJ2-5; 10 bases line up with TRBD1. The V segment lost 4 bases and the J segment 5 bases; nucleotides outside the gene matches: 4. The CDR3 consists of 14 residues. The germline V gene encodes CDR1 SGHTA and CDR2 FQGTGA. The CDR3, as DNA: TGTGCCAGCAGCTCCCCGGGACAGGGGGAGACCCAGTACTTC. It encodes CASSSPGQGETQYF.

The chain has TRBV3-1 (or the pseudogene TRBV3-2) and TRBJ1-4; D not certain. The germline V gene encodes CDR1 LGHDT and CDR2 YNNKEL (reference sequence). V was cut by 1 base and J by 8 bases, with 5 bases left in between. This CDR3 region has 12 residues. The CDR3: CASSQVREKLFF. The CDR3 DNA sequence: TGTGCCAGCAGCCAAGTGCGGGAAAAACTGTTTTTT.

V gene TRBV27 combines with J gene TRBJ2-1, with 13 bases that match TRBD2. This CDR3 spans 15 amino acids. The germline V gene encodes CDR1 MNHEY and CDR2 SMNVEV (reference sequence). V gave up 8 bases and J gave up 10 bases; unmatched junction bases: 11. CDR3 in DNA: TGTGCCAGCGCCACTAGCGGGGGGGCCATGGAGGAGCAGTTCTTC. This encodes CASATSGGAMEEQFF.

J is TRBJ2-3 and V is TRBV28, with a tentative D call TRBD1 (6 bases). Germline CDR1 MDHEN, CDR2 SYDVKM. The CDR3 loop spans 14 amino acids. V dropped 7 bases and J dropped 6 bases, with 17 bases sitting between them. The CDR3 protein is CASTAGTNIDTQYF. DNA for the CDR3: TGTGCCAGCACAGCCGGGACAAATATCGATACGCAGTATTTT.

The CDR3 nucleotides read TGTGCCAGCTCACCTTCGGGGGATCAGCCCCAGCATTTT. Amino acid sequence: CASSPSGDQPQHF. The rearrangement links TRBV18 to TRBJ1-5; D might be TRBD1 (5 bases). Germline assignment: CDR1 KGHSH and CDR2 LQKENI. This CDR3 is built from 13 residues. The V and J ends lost 3 bases and 5 bases respectively, with 8 bases between them. Full variable domain (rest looked up from reference TRBV18 and TRBJ1-5): NAGVMQNPRHLVRRRGQEARLRCSPMKGHSHVYWYRQLPEEGLKFMVYLQKENIIDESGMPKERFSAEFPKEGPSILRIQQVVRGDSAAYFCASSPSGDQPQHFGDGTRLSIL.

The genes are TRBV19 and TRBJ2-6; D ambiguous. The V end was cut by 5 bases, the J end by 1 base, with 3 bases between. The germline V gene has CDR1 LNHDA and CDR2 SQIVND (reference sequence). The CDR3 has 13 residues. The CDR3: CASSQSGANVLTF. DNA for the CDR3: TGTGCCAGTAGTCAGTCTGGGGCCAACGTCCTGACTTTC.

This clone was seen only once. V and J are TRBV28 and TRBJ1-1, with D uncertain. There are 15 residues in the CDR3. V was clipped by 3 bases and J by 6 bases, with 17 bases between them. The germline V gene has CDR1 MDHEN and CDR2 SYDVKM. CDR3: CASSFYEGLRSEAFF. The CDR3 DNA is TGTGCCAGCAGTTTCTATGAGGGTCTAAGATCTGAAGCTTTCTTT.

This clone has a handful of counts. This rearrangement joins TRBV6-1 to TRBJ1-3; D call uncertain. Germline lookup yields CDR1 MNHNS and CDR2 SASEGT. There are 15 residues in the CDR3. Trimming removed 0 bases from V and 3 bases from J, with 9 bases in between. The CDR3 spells CASSEALFGGNTIYF. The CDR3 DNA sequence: TGTGCCAGCAGTGAAGCGCTTTTCGGTGGAAACACCATATATTTT.

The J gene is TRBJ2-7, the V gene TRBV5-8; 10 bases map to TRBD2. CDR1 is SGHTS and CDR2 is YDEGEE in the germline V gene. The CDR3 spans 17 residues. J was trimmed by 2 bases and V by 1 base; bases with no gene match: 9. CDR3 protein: CASSLTGAGGRTYEQYF. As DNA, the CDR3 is TGTGCCAGCAGCTTGACGGGAGCGGGAGGGAGGACCTACGAGCAGTACTTC.